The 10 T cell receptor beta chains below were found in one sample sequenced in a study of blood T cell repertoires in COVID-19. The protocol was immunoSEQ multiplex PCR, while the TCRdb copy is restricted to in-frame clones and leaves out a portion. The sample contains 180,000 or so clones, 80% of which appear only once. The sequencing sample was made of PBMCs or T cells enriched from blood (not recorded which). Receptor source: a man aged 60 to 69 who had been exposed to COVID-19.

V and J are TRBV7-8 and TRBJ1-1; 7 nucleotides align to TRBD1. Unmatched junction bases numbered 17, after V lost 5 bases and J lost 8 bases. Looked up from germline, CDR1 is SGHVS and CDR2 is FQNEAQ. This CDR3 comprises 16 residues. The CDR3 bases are TGTGCCAGCAGCCGAGAAAGACAGGGTCCTACATCAGAAGCTTTCTTT. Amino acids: CASSRERQGPTSEAFF.

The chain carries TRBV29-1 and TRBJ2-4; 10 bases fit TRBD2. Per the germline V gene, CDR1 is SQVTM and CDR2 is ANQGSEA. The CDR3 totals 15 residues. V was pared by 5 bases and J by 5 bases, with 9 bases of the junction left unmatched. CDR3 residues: CSVKTSGAPENIQYF. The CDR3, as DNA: TGCAGCGTTAAAACTAGCGGGGCTCCCGAAAACATTCAGTACTTC.

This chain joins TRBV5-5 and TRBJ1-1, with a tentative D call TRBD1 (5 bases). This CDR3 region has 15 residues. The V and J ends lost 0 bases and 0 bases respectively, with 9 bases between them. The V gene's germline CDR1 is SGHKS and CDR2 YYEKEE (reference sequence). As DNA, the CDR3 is TGTGCCAGCAGCTTGGTTGACAGCATGAACACTGAAGCTTTCTTT. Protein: CASSLVDSMNTEAFF.

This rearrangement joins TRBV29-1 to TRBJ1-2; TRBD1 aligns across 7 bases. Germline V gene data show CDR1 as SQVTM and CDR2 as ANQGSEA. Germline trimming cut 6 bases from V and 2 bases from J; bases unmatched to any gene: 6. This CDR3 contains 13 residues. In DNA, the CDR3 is TGCAGCGTAGAGACAGGGAGAAACTATGGCTACACCTTC. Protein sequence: CSVETGRNYGYTF. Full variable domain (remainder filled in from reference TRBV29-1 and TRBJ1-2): SAVISQKPSRDICQRGTSLTIQCQVDSQVTMMFWYRQQPGQSLTLIATANQGSEATYESGFVIDKFPISRPNLTFSTLTVSNMSPEDSSIYLCSVETGRNYGYTFGSGTRLTVV.

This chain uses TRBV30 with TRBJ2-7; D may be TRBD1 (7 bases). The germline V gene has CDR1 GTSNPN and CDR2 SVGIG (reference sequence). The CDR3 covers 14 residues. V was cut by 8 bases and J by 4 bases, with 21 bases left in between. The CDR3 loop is CARSQGGRKYEQYF. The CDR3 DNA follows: TGTGCCCGTTCCCAGGGGGGACGGAAGTACGAGCAGTACTTC. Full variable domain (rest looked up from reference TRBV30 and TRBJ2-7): SQTIHQWPATLVQPVGSPLSLECTVEGTSNPNLYWYRQAAGRGLQLLFYSVGIGQISSEVPQNLSASRPQDRQFILSSKKLLLSDSGFYLCARSQGGRKYEQYFGPGTRLTVT.

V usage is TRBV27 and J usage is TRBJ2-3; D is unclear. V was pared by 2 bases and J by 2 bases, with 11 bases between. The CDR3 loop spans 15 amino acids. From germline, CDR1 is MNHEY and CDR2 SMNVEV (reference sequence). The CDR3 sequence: CASSLAERPTDTQYF. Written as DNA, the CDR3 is TGTGCCAGCAGTTTAGCGGAGCGCCCCACAGATACGCAGTATTTT.

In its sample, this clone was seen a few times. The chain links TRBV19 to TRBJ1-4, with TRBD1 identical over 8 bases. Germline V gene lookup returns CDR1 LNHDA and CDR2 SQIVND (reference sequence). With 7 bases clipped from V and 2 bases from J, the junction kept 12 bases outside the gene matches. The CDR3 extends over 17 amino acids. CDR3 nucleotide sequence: TGTGCCAGTATCCCCTCCAGGGGGCGCACGACTAATGAAAAACTGTTTTTT. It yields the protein CASIPSRGRTTNEKLFF.

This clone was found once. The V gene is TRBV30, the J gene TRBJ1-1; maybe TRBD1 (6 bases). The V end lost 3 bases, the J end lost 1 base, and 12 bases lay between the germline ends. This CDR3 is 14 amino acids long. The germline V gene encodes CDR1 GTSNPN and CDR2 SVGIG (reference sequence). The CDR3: CAWSRGGGNTEAFF. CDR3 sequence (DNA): TGTGCCTGGAGCCGAGGGGGTGGGAACACTGAAGCTTTCTTT. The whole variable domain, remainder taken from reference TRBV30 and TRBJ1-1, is SQTIHQWPATLVQPVGSPLSLECTVEGTSNPNLYWYRQAAGRGLQLLFYSVGIGQISSEVPQNLSASRPQDRQFILSSKKLLLSDSGFYLCAWSRGGGNTEAFFGQGTRLTVV.

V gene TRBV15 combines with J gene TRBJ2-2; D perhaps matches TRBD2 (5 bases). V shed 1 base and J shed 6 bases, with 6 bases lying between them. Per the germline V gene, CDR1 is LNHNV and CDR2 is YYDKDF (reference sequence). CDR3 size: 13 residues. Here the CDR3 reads CATSRVRAGELFF. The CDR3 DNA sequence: TGTGCCACCAGCAGAGTGAGGGCCGGGGAGCTGTTTTTT.

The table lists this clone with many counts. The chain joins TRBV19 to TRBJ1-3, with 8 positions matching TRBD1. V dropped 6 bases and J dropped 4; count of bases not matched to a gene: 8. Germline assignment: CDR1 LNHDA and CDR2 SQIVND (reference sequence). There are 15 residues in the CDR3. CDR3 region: CASSTGQGWGNTIYF. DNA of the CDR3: TGTGCCAGTAGCACCGGACAGGGATGGGGAAACACCATATATTTT.